This TCR beta chain appears in the sequencing data of a study of blood T cell repertoires in COVID-19. Study context: T cells, B-cell-depleted T cells, or PBMCs supplied cDNA or gDNA.

The data were produced by immunoSEQ multiplex PCR, yet TCRdb's version contains in-frame clones alone and is incomplete. In the table there are 200,000 to 250,000 clones, less than 90% of which are singletons. A word on this clone: Other DNA variants within this sample encode the same CDR3.

The CDR3 runs 12 residues. Germline CDR1 and CDR2: SGHDT and YYEEEE. V shed 0 bases and J 8 bases; nucleotides not matched to a gene: 0. The sequence derives from a man aged 35 to 55 with active or convalescent COVID-19. V gene TRBV5-6 combines with J gene TRBJ1-1; 8 bases line up with TRBD1. Sequencing was done on a sample of peripheral blood. CDR3 loop: CASSLGTGEAFF. In nucleotides, the CDR3 is TGTGCCAGCAGCTTGGGGACAGGGGAAGCTTTCTTT.